This T cell receptor (beta chain) was identified during a study of graft-versus-host responses after intestinal transplantation. Assay: immunoSEQ multiplex PCR; the TCRdb copy retains only in-frame clones and omits some. Of about 86,000 clones listed, 88% are singletons. The CDR3 is 15 residues long. Germline V gene lookup returns CDR1 SGHVS and CDR2 FQNEAQ. With 5 bases clipped from V and 3 bases from J, the junction kept 6 bases outside the gene matches. With respect to this clone: The antigen is undetermined.

The chain links TRBV7-8 to TRBJ2-2; 7 positions agree with TRBD1. The sequence was obtained from a human donor who was the organ donor for an intestinal transplant. The specimen comprised unstimulated CD4+ T cells sorted from spleen or lymph node cells, sampled before transplant. The DNA of the CDR3 is TGTGCCAGCAGCGCCGACAGGGCGGACACCGGGGAGCTGTTTTTT. Translating gives CASSADRADTGELFF.